The rows below give T cell receptor beta chains drawn from one sample of a study of cytomegalovirus exposure and HLA in healthy donors. Measured with immunoSEQ multiplex PCR; TCRdb has only the in-frame clones, and not every one. The sample yields about 67,000 clones, of which the top ten take up 4% to 5.5%. Specimen: PBMCs. These receptors came from a young man in good health and CMV-seropositive. CDR3s include the opening cysteine and the closing phenylalanine or tryptophan. A D gene is named only where the DNA matches it firmly.

d_gene: TRBD1
len: 14
j_gene: TRBJ1-5
v_gene: TRBV30
CDR3nt: TGTGCCTGGAGTGGGACAGGGGGCCGGGAGCCCCAGCATTTT
CDR3aa: CAWSGTGGREPQHF

d_gene: -
len: 14
j_gene: TRBJ2-7
v_gene: TRBV7-8
CDR3nt: TGTGCCAGCAGCTTAGGAGGCCTGGGGGCCGAGCAGTACTTC
CDR3aa: CASSLGGLGAEQYF

d_gene: TRBD1
len: 16
j_gene: TRBJ1-1
v_gene: TRBV4-2
CDR3nt: TGTGCCAGCAGCCGCCGAGGGATCACAGGGGGGCCTGAAGCTTTCTTT
CDR3aa: CASSRRGITGGPEAFF

d_gene: TRBD1
len: 15
j_gene: TRBJ2-1
v_gene: TRBV6-1
CDR3nt: TGTGCCAGCAGGGATACAGGGGGCGGGTACAATGAGCAGTTCTTC
CDR3aa: CASRDTGGGYNEQFF

d_gene: -
len: 14
j_gene: TRBJ2-2
v_gene: TRBV7-7
CDR3nt: TGTGCTAGCAGCGTTGAGCGGGTCACCGGGGAGCTGTTTTTT
CDR3aa: CASSVERVTGELFF

d_gene: -
len: 15
j_gene: TRBJ1-5
v_gene: TRBV2
CDR3nt: TGTGCCAGCACCCGGGGGGAATCTAGCAATCAGCCCCAGCATTTT
CDR3aa: CASTRGESSNQPQHF

d_gene: -
len: 13
j_gene: TRBJ1-3
v_gene: TRBV28
CDR3nt: TGTGCCAGCAGAGGGACATCTGGAAACACCATATATTTT
CDR3aa: CASRGTSGNTIYF

d_gene: TRBD2
len: 18
j_gene: TRBJ2-3
v_gene: TRBV4-1
CDR3nt: TGCGCCAGCAGCCAAGAAATCGGGCTAGCGGGAGAGGCAGATACGCAGTATTTT
CDR3aa: CASSQEIGLAGEADTQYF

d_gene: -
len: 11
j_gene: TRBJ2-1
v_gene: TRBV20-1
CDR3nt: TGCAGTGCTGGTTGGGACATCGAGCAGTTCTTC
CDR3aa: CSAGWDIEQFF

d_gene: -
len: 13
j_gene: TRBJ1-2
v_gene: TRBV29-1
CDR3nt: TGCAGCGTTGAAGGAGGATTCAACTATGGCTACACCTTC
CDR3aa: CSVEGGFNYGYTF

d_gene: TRBD2
len: 17
j_gene: TRBJ2-5
v_gene: TRBV11-1
CDR3nt: TGTGCCAGCGGACCATTCTCGAGCGGGAGGGCCAGTGAGACCCAGTACTTC
CDR3aa: CASGPFSSGRASETQYF

d_gene: -
len: 11
j_gene: TRBJ1-4
v_gene: TRBV30
CDR3nt: TGTGCCTGGAGCTCTAATGAAAAACTGTTTTTT
CDR3aa: CAWSSNEKLFF

d_gene: -
len: 14
j_gene: TRBJ2-1
v_gene: TRBV18
CDR3nt: TGTGCCAGCTCACCCCGTACCGGTGGGCATGAGCAGTTCTTC
CDR3aa: CASSPRTGGHEQFF

d_gene: TRBD1
len: 15
j_gene: TRBJ1-3
v_gene: TRBV27
CDR3nt: TGTGCCAGCGCCTACCGACAGGGGCCGGGAAACACCATATATTTT
CDR3aa: CASAYRQGPGNTIYF

d_gene: -
len: 12
j_gene: TRBJ1-1
v_gene: TRBV4-2
CDR3nt: TGTGCCAGCAGCCCCCCCAGCACTGAAGCTTTCTTT
CDR3aa: CASSPPSTEAFF

d_gene: -
len: 14
j_gene: TRBJ2-7
v_gene: TRBV7-6
CDR3nt: TGTGCCAGCAGCTTAGAGGGGGGGGTCTACGAGCAGTACTTC
CDR3aa: CASSLEGGVYEQYF

d_gene: TRBD1
len: 14
j_gene: TRBJ2-7
v_gene: TRBV25-1
CDR3nt: TGTGCCAGCAGTGGCCGGGACAGCGCCTACGAGCAGTACTTC
CDR3aa: CASSGRDSAYEQYF

d_gene: -
len: 14
j_gene: TRBJ1-6
v_gene: TRBV10-3
CDR3nt: TGTGCCATCAGACAGGGTGACTATAATTCACCCCTACACTTT
CDR3aa: CAIRQGDYNSPLHF

d_gene: -
len: 18
j_gene: TRBJ1-5
v_gene: TRBV19
CDR3nt: TGTGCCAGTAGTATAGTCACAGGGTACTCCTATAGCAATCAGCCCCAGCATTTT
CDR3aa: CASSIVTGYSYSNQPQHF

d_gene: TRBD1
len: 14
j_gene: TRBJ1-5
v_gene: TRBV5-6
CDR3nt: TGTGCCAGCAGCCGGGACAGGGGAGGGCAGCCCCAGCATTTT
CDR3aa: CASSRDRGGQPQHF

d_gene: -
len: 14
j_gene: TRBJ2-1
v_gene: TRBV30
CDR3nt: TGTGCCTTCCAAACAGGAAACTCCTACAATGAGCAGTTCTTC
CDR3aa: CAFQTGNSYNEQFF

d_gene: TRBD2
len: 19
j_gene: TRBJ2-7
v_gene: TRBV2
CDR3nt: TGTGCCAGCAGTGGAGTGATCGGAGTGCCAGCGGGAGTCGGGTACGAGCAGTACTTC
CDR3aa: CASSGVIGVPAGVGYEQYF